This T cell receptor beta chain comes out of a study of glioma-infiltrating T cells after dendritic cell vaccination. Study-level background: Autologous tumor lysate-pulsed dendritic cell vaccination was given between about 2002 and 2013. Monocyte-derived dendritic cells, cultured less than 9 days with IL-4 and GM-CSF, were pulsed with autologous tumor lysate. Study results and caveats: TCR clonality showed no direct relationship with survival.

Trimming cost V 2 bases and J 2 bases, with 13 bases left between them. The CDR3 has 15 residues. The germline CDR1 and CDR2 sequences are MNHNS and SASEGT. Time point indicated: after dendritic cell vaccination, including at tumor progression/relapse. About this clone itself: What it binds is unknown.

Sequencing used immunoSEQ multiplex PCR; TCRdb keeps in-frame clones, though not all of them. This sample carries about 50,000 clones, approximately 89% of them seen once, and the ten largest clones take about 5%. The sequencing used blood, collected after dendritic cell vaccination. This TCR derives from a human donor with glioblastoma. J is TRBJ2-7 and V is TRBV6-1, with D possibly TRBD1 on 6 matching bases. CDR3 nucleotides: TGTGCCAGCAGTGAAAGGTGGGGACAAACCTACGAGCAGTACTTC. This translates into CASSERWGQTYEQYF.